The present entry profiles one TCR beta chain with its context. The target antigen is unknown. CDR1 SNHLY and CDR2 FYNNEI come from the germline V gene. CDR3 length equals 14 residues. The data are from a study of CXCR3-negative and CXCR3-positive naive CD8 T cells. Study-wide findings and caveats: Once cells were cryopreserved, CXCR3 expression went down partly, and most assays used fresh PBMCs. Higher TRB CDR3 hydrophobicity marked CXCR3-positive naive cells relative to CXCR3-negative naive cells. Within a donor, both naive subsets shared TRBV-TRBJ usage, unlike memory cells.

The libraries of TRB cDNA were constructed through 5' RACE using UMI labels. Each CDR3 protein gets one entry in TCRdb, which reprocessed the 5' RACE reads and gives no DNA. The table lists tens of thousands of distinct CDR3 sequences, with 0.62% in the top ten. In triplicate, each CD8+ T cell subset was sorted at under 350,000 cells per replicate. Naive CD8+ T cells had a CD45RO-CCR7+CD27+CD95- phenotype. The sequenced material came from naive CXCR3+ CD8+ T cells from blood. Stated subset: CD45RO-CCR7+CD27+CD95- naive CD8+ T cells expressing CXCR3 (TNR3+). This TCR was sampled from a human donor in good health. Some clones in this sample may be carry-over from other donors' samples. V and J are TRBV2 and TRBJ2-7; TCRdb lists TRBD1, though no DNA is available to test this call. CDR3 in amino acids: CASSTGTGGYEQYF. Supplemented by reference TRBV2 and TRBJ2-7, the full variable domain reads EPEVTQTPSHQVTQMGQEVILRCVPISNHLYFYWYRQILGQKVEFLVSFYNNEISEKSEIFDDQFSVERPDGSNFTLKIRSTKLEDSAMYFCASSTGTGGYEQYFGPGTRLTVT.